The 17 T cell receptor beta chains listed next were all sequenced from one sample in a study of beta chain features in type 1 diabetes. What was sequenced were expressed TCRB transcripts, since all of the isolated RNA had been reverse transcribed. The method was immunoSEQ multiplex PCR; TCRdb's version includes in-frame clones alone and lacks a portion of them. This table has around 290,000 clones, about 8.5% appearing once. Material: central memory CD4+ T cells from blood. The origin of the receptors is a woman between 18 and 30 years old in good health.

V gene TRBV6-5 combines with J gene TRBJ2-7; no firm D call. Trimming took 2 bases from V and 3 from J, leaving 14 bases between them. This CDR3 is built from 15 residues. Germline V gene data show CDR1 as MNHEY and CDR2 as SVGAGI. The CDR3 protein is CASSYLGWSDYEQYF. In DNA, the CDR3 is TGTGCCAGCAGTTACCTCGGTTGGAGCGACTACGAGCAGTACTTC.

J is TRBJ1-1 and V is TRBV9, with 10 bases lining up with TRBD1. Germline loops: CDR1 SGDLS, CDR2 YYNGEE. The length of the CDR3 is 15 residues. Trimming cost V 0 bases and J 5 bases; bases outside gene matches: 4. The CDR3: CASSVVGTGETEAFF. The CDR3 DNA follows: TGTGCCAGCAGCGTAGTTGGGACAGGGGAAACTGAAGCTTTCTTT.

This clone appeared a few times. The chain combines TRBV7-2 with TRBJ2-2; D not certain. The V and J ends lost 6 bases and 0 bases respectively, with 11 bases between them. Per the germline V gene, CDR1 is SGHTA and CDR2 is FQGNSA. The CDR3 is 15 residues long. CDR3 protein: CASRARSANTGELFF. The CDR3 nucleotides are TGTGCCAGCAGGGCACGGTCCGCGAACACCGGGGAGCTGTTTTTT.

This clone was recorded once. The chain joins TRBV7-8 to TRBJ2-7; no definite D call. Trimming took off 6 bases at V and 2 bases at J, with 8 bases between the two ends. This CDR3 comprises 12 residues. The V gene's germline CDR1 is SGHVS and CDR2 FQNEAQ. CDR3 coding DNA: TGTGCCAGCAGAGGACGGGCCTACGAGCAGTACTTC. Translation: CASRGRAYEQYF. Variable domain in full (rest from reference TRBV7-8 and TRBJ2-7): GAGVSQSPRYKVAKRGQDVALRCDPISGHVSLFWYQQALGQGPEFLTYFQNEAQLDKSGLPSDRFFAERPEGSVSTLKIQRTQQEDSAVYLCASRGRAYEQYFGPGTRLTVT.

This clone has just a few counts. The chain uses TRBV7-2 and TRBJ2-1; maybe TRBD1 (6 bases). Germline CDR1 is SGHTA and CDR2 is FQGNSA. The CDR3 covers 15 residues. With 1 base removed from V and 2 bases from J, the gap between germline ends came to 9 bases. For the CDR3, the DNA is TGTGCCAGCAGCTTAGTCAGGGGAACCTACAATGAGCAGTTCTTC. Residues: CASSLVRGTYNEQFF.

V is TRBV2 and J is TRBJ2-2, with a weak D call TRBD2 (6 bases). This CDR3 comprises 16 residues. Trimming cost V 2 bases and J 1 base, with 11 bases left between them. Germline V gene data show CDR1 as SNHLY and CDR2 as FYNNEI. The CDR3 sequence is CASSEYGGLNTGELFF. In nucleotides, the CDR3 is TGTGCCAGCAGTGAATATGGGGGACTGAACACCGGGGAGCTGTTTTTT.

The chain is built from TRBV2 and TRBJ1-1, with D uncertain. Trimming removed 4 bases at V and 0 bases at J, with 9 bases between. The germline gives CDR1 SNHLY, CDR2 FYNNEI. The CDR3 loop spans 14 amino acids. The CDR3 nucleotides are TGTGCCAGCAGTGTCTCTTGGTTGAACACTGAAGCTTTCTTT. Its protein is CASSVSWLNTEAFF.

This clone was detected a few times. The chain links TRBV28 to TRBJ1-2, with D unclear. Germline CDR1 and CDR2: MDHEN and SYDVKM. This CDR3 has 12 amino acids. V lost 5 bases, J lost 5 bases, and 9 bases lay in between. CDR3 sequence (DNA): TGTGCCAGCAGTCCCGACCAATATGGCTACACCTTC. As protein: CASSPDQYGYTF.

This clone was observed at least ten times. The chain has TRBV16 and TRBJ1-5; D gene unclear. V gave up 0 bases and J gave up 1 base, with 7 bases separating them. Germline V lookup: CDR1 KGHSY, CDR2 FQNENV. This CDR3 contains 15 residues. Here the CDR3 reads CASSQSRGSNQPQHF. The CDR3 DNA reads TGTGCCAGCAGCCAATCCAGAGGGAGCAATCAGCCCCAGCATTTT.

The rearrangement links TRBV6-5 to TRBJ1-2; D may be TRBD1 (6 bases). Germline lookup yields CDR1 MNHEY and CDR2 SVGAGI. This CDR3 has 12 amino acids. Trimming shortened V by 9 bases and J by 3 bases, and 11 bases separated the two germline ends. The CDR3 bases are TGTGCCAGTGCAGGGGAGTACTATGGCTACACCTTC. Its translation is CASAGEYYGYTF.

This clone was detected ten times or more. The CDR3 bases are TGTGCCAGCAGCCAAGATCTTGGGACCCCCGGTCAGTTCTTC. This gives the protein CASSQDLGTPGQFF. This rearrangement joins TRBV14 to TRBJ2-1; the D call may be TRBD1 or TRBD2 (5 bases each). Trimming removed 0 bases from V and 13 bases from J, with 16 bases in between. The germline V gene has CDR1 SGHDN and CDR2 FVKESK. The CDR3 covers 14 residues.

A few counts support this clone. The V gene is TRBV5-1, the J gene TRBJ1-5; the D is unclear. The germline CDR1 and CDR2 sequences are SGHRS and YFSETQ. V lost 4 bases to trimming and J lost 0 bases, with 17 bases between them. There are 17 residues in the CDR3. The CDR3 region has the DNA TGCGCCAGCAGCCCGGGAGGGCATTACGATAGCAATCAGCCCCAGCATTTT. Protein: CASSPGGHYDSNQPQHF.

This clone was counted a few times. This chain joins TRBV14 and TRBJ1-4; maybe TRBD1 (5 bases). V was cut by 0 bases and J by 7 bases, with 12 bases left in between. This CDR3 has 15 amino acids. The germline V gene has CDR1 SGHDN and CDR2 FVKESK. CDR3 DNA sequence: TGTGCCAGCAGCCAAGATGTGACAGTTCGTGAAAAACTGTTTTTT. This gives the protein CASSQDVTVREKLFF.

This chain connects TRBV19 to TRBJ2-2; 10 bases are shared with TRBD2. The CDR3 contains 14 residues. J lost 7 bases, V lost 3 bases, and 2 bases had no gene match. Germline CDR1 is LNHDA and CDR2 is SQIVND (reference sequence). The CDR3 coding sequence is TGTGCCAGTAGTATCGGACTAGCGGACGGGGAGCTGTTTTTT. It encodes CASSIGLADGELFF.

The rearrangement uses TRBV19 and TRBJ2-3; 7 nucleotides agree with TRBD1. Trimming cost V 4 bases and J 4 bases; bases outside gene matches: 11. Germline assignment: CDR1 LNHDA and CDR2 SQIVND (reference sequence). The CDR3 has 16 residues. The CDR3 nucleotides are TGTGCCAGTAGTAGAGGCCTCGACAGGGAGTCAGATACGCAGTATTTT. This gives the protein CASSRGLDRESDTQYF.

At least ten counts were recorded for this clone. The V and J genes are TRBV6-6 and TRBJ1-1; TRBD1 matches at 7 bases. CDR1 MNHNY and CDR2 SVGAGI come from the germline V gene (reference sequence). The CDR3 totals 12 residues. Losses at the gene ends were 6 bases for V and 5 bases for J; bases not matched to a gene: 3. CDR3 coding DNA: TGTGCCAGCAGATCGACAGGGACTGAAGCTTTCTTT. Amino acid sequence: CASRSTGTEAFF.

This clone was found a few times. Here the CDR3 DNA reads TGTGCCACCAGCAGAGCCGGGACAGGGGTCGGAAAGACCCAGTACTTC. Protein product: CATSRAGTGVGKTQYF. The V gene is TRBV15, the J gene TRBJ2-5, with 10 bases identical to TRBD1. CDR1 is LNHNV, CDR2 YYDKDF, per germline (reference sequence). Trimming cost V 1 base and J 6 bases; bases outside gene matches: 8. The CDR3 covers 16 residues.